This T cell receptor beta chain is drawn from a study of naive and memory T cell subsets. The beta constant-region primer was an equimolar mix of two oligonucleotides covering TRBC1 and TRBC2. A 12-nucleotide UMI and the SP2 primer were added to the cDNA 3' end by oligonucleotide ligation. Four rounds of PCR amplified the ligated cDNA using nested alpha and beta constant-region primers plus SP2. TCRdb re-called the UMI-ligation and nested PCR reads with MiXCR, one entry per CDR3 protein. The sample holds some 150,000 distinct CDR3 sequences, 17% seen once. The CDR3 has 15 amino acids. The V gene end was trimmed by 8 bases and the J gene end by 4 bases; junction bases not matched to a gene: 12. Only a few counts were recorded for this clonotype. Cells stained for CD3, CD4, CD8, CD45RA, CD27 and viability were sorted into four CD45RA/CD27 subsets.

The sample comprised naive CD4+ T cells from blood. The chain recombines TRBV12-3 or TRBV12-4 with TRBJ2-3, with 7 bases fitting TRBD2. The origin of this receptor is a human donor in good health. The CDR3 DNA reads as TGTGCCAGCGGGAGAGGACTAGTTGTAGCAGATACGCAGTATTTT. This sequence encodes CASGRGLVVADTQYF.